A selection of T cell receptor beta chains follows, all from one sample in a study of blood T cell repertoires in COVID-19. This table comes from immunoSEQ multiplex PCR, and its TCRdb copy is limited to in-frame clones, with some not included. Of tens of thousands of clones listed, approximately 90% are singletons. The material sequenced was peripheral blood. The source is a human donor in a cohort sampled during active COVID-19. Each CDR3 is given with its conserved first and last residue. The D gene is left open where the match is weak.

cdr3_aa: CASSYSTRGAQHNEKLFF
v_call: TRBV6-2/TRBV6-3
j_call: TRBJ1-4
d_call: NA

cdr3_aa: CASIGIGGLADSYNEQFF
v_call: TRBV19
j_call: TRBJ2-1
d_call: TRBD2

cdr3_aa: CASSHLAGSYEQYF
v_call: TRBV3-1/TRBV3-2
j_call: TRBJ2-7
d_call: TRBD2

cdr3_aa: CASKINRISYNEQFF
v_call: TRBV27
j_call: TRBJ2-1
d_call: NA

cdr3_aa: CASSAQDRDTEAFF
v_call: TRBV6-4
j_call: TRBJ1-1
d_call: TRBD1

cdr3_aa: CASSNAGLAGSYNEQFF
v_call: TRBV21-1
j_call: TRBJ2-1
d_call: NA

cdr3_aa: CASSPLGQGLDTQYF
v_call: TRBV28
j_call: TRBJ2-3
d_call: TRBD1

cdr3_aa: CASSQVSGLAGEQYF
v_call: TRBV4-1
j_call: TRBJ2-7
d_call: TRBD2

cdr3_aa: CASSLASGVTDTQYF
v_call: TRBV7-9
j_call: TRBJ2-3
d_call: TRBD2

cdr3_aa: CASSQATGTGDIQYF
v_call: TRBV4-1
j_call: TRBJ2-4
d_call: NA

cdr3_aa: CAWSVQGTKYEQYF
v_call: TRBV30
j_call: TRBJ2-7
d_call: TRBD1

cdr3_aa: CASSEYYIYEQYF
v_call: TRBV2
j_call: TRBJ2-7
d_call: NA

cdr3_aa: CASSIEGQGTLNTEAFF
v_call: TRBV19
j_call: TRBJ1-1
d_call: TRBD1

cdr3_aa: CASSFLPSAGELFF
v_call: TRBV7-6
j_call: TRBJ2-2
d_call: NA

cdr3_aa: CASSLMRQTTNEKLFF
v_call: TRBV19
j_call: TRBJ1-4
d_call: NA

cdr3_aa: CSVSAVSGNTIYF
v_call: TRBV29-1
j_call: TRBJ1-3
d_call: NA

cdr3_aa: CASRGQATDTQYF
v_call: TRBV27
j_call: TRBJ2-3
d_call: TRBD1

cdr3_aa: CASSLVAGAGANVLTF
v_call: TRBV7-9
j_call: TRBJ2-6
d_call: NA

cdr3_aa: CASSAIGQPNYGYTF
v_call: TRBV9
j_call: TRBJ1-2
d_call: NA

cdr3_aa: CASSAGTGVAYEQYF
v_call: TRBV9
j_call: TRBJ2-7
d_call: TRBD1

cdr3_aa: CASSAAGTLNTEAFF
v_call: TRBV19
j_call: TRBJ1-1
d_call: NA

cdr3_aa: CASTGTPGGETQYF
v_call: TRBV7-9
j_call: TRBJ2-5
d_call: TRBD2

cdr3_aa: CASSLGGTGYGYTF
v_call: TRBV9
j_call: TRBJ1-2
d_call: TRBD1

cdr3_aa: CASSSLVAGGPPDTQYF
v_call: TRBV27
j_call: TRBJ2-3
d_call: TRBD2

cdr3_aa: CASSYKWDFYTDTQYF
v_call: TRBV6-2/TRBV6-3
j_call: TRBJ2-3
d_call: NA

cdr3_aa: CASSPGPGRLFF
v_call: TRBV6-2/TRBV6-3
j_call: TRBJ2-2
d_call: NA

cdr3_aa: CASSYREAAYQETQYF
v_call: TRBV6-6
j_call: TRBJ2-5
d_call: NA

cdr3_aa: CASSTTTGANVLTF
v_call: TRBV5-1
j_call: TRBJ2-6
d_call: NA

cdr3_aa: CASSRGGSGEAFF
v_call: TRBV7-8
j_call: TRBJ1-1
d_call: NA

cdr3_aa: CASSPPFIASEETQYF
v_call: TRBV18
j_call: TRBJ2-5
d_call: NA

cdr3_aa: CASSFGAGGPGEQFF
v_call: TRBV5-4
j_call: TRBJ2-1
d_call: TRBD2

cdr3_aa: CASSSGGVESGNTIYF
v_call: TRBV4-1
j_call: TRBJ1-3
d_call: NA

cdr3_aa: CASRAVGIYEQYF
v_call: TRBV6-5
j_call: TRBJ2-7
d_call: NA

cdr3_aa: CASGLAGGPQETQYF
v_call: TRBV12-5
j_call: TRBJ2-5
d_call: NA

cdr3_aa: CASSSPGGAGETQYF
v_call: TRBV11-2
j_call: TRBJ2-5
d_call: NA

cdr3_aa: CATSRGPGSLYEQYF
v_call: TRBV15
j_call: TRBJ2-7
d_call: NA

cdr3_aa: CASSPRAGSSSYEQYF
v_call: TRBV4-2
j_call: TRBJ2-7
d_call: NA

cdr3_aa: CASSELAGWYQETQYF
v_call: TRBV2
j_call: TRBJ2-5
d_call: TRBD2

cdr3_aa: CASSNKTRGSGQPQHF
v_call: TRBV21-1
j_call: TRBJ1-5
d_call: NA

cdr3_aa: CAISEGGGIEKLFF
v_call: TRBV10-3
j_call: TRBJ1-4
d_call: TRBD1

cdr3_aa: CASSIKDTGSYNSPLHF
v_call: TRBV19
j_call: TRBJ1-6
d_call: NA

cdr3_aa: CASSPDRGEGDTQYF
v_call: TRBV5-6
j_call: TRBJ2-3
d_call: TRBD1

cdr3_aa: CASSGQGLVTYEQYF
v_call: TRBV5-5
j_call: TRBJ2-7
d_call: TRBD1

cdr3_aa: CASSQEWADTQYF
v_call: TRBV4-3
j_call: TRBJ2-3
d_call: NA

cdr3_aa: CASSVNSYEQYF
v_call: TRBV9
j_call: TRBJ2-7
d_call: NA

cdr3_aa: CASSGARSLAGLTNEQFF
v_call: TRBV9
j_call: TRBJ2-1
d_call: NA

cdr3_aa: CSVGGSRDRVRETQYF
v_call: TRBV29-1
j_call: TRBJ2-5
d_call: TRBD1

cdr3_aa: CASSPLWTQNSPLHF
v_call: TRBV14
j_call: TRBJ1-6
d_call: NA

cdr3_aa: CASTSTGFGTEAFF
v_call: TRBV6-6
j_call: TRBJ1-1
d_call: TRBD1

cdr3_aa: CAISTSGGLNEQFF
v_call: TRBV10-3
j_call: TRBJ2-1
d_call: TRBD2

cdr3_aa: CASSPDRQVQHF
v_call: TRBV11-2
j_call: TRBJ1-5
d_call: NA

cdr3_aa: CASSLGQTYEQYF
v_call: TRBV27
j_call: TRBJ2-7
d_call: TRBD1

cdr3_aa: CASSRGRVTDTQYF
v_call: TRBV25-1
j_call: TRBJ2-3
d_call: TRBD2